This T cell receptor (beta chain) is drawn from a study of T cells after yellow fever vaccination. Study-wide context: The fractions with low cell numbers were processed using SMART-Seq v4 Ultra Low Input.

Germline CDR1 and CDR2: SEHNR and FQNEAQ (reference sequence). The CDR3 totals 13 residues. The ends were cut back, 3 bases at V and 0 bases at J, with 5 bases in the middle. Regarding the study as a whole: Most primary-vaccination clones reappeared after the booster (less than 98% CD4, 75% to 90% CD8).

The authors made TCR cDNA by 5'RACE template switching, adding a universal primer site and UMIs. TCRdb redid the calling of the 5' RACE reads with MiXCR, one entry per CDR3 protein. The sample carries more than 350,000 distinct CDR3 sequences, roughly 12% recorded once. With respect to this clonotype: No antigen is known for it.

The sample in question was PBMCs, obtained on the day of the first yellow fever vaccination. The rearrangement uses TRBV7-9 and TRBJ1-1; no definite D call. The TCR originated in a man aged 18-30 years who received the YFV17D yellow fever vaccine. CDR3 region: CASSFDMNTEAFF. Here the CDR3 DNA reads TGTGCCAGCAGCTTCGATATGAACACTGAAGCTTTCTTT.